The rows below give T cell receptor beta chains drawn from one sample of a study of post-analysis software for immune sequencing data. Each CDR3 protein gets one entry after TCRdb re-called the PCR reads with MiXCR. Of 700,000 to 800,000 distinct CDR3 sequences in the sample, about 32% were seen once. Input material: blood. Receptor source: a girl under 18 with multiple sclerosis. Both conserved end residues are trimmed from each CDR3.

V gene	J gene	CDR3 length	CDR3 protein
TRBV9	TRBJ2-5	14	ASSVRPGLAMETQY
TRBV9	TRBJ1-2	10	ASSAGSGGYT
TRBV27	TRBJ2-3	13	ASSPKQGRADTQY
TRBV2	TRBJ1-2	12	ASSQGLLDYGYT
TRBV4-3	TRBJ1-6	13	ASSQVAGYNSPLH
TRBV7-2	TRBJ2-7	13	ASSLELGSSYEQY
TRBV13	NA	13	ASSFTGVLTGEQY
TRBV3-1	NA	14	ASSRKAGVNGETQY
TRBV15	TRBJ2-1	9	ATRLHNEQF
TRBV29-1	TRBJ2-5	12	SVGVLTGRETQY
TRBV10-2	TRBJ2-2	13	ASTPLDANTGELF
TRBV7-2	TRBJ1-5	15	ASSSGEAGRLGQPQH
TRBV20-1	TRBJ2-7	14	SAQPPAGRPSYERY
TRBV29-1	TRBJ2-2	13	SVRRGLAGTGELF
TRBV5-5	TRBJ2-5	12	ASSGAGGLQTQY
TRBV5-1	TRBJ1-6	14	ASSFDGVYQSSPLH
TRBV11-2	TRBJ2-1	18	ASSSSFGLAGGAPYNEQF
TRBV3-1	TRBJ2-1	12	ASSQDTPSGGLF
TRBV20-1	TRBJ2-3	12	SARFVGGTDTQY
TRBV9	TRBJ1-4	12	ASSVDATNEKLF
TRBV6-2/TRBV6-3	TRBJ1-1	13	ASTRTGGSETEAF
TRBV4-3	TRBJ1-4	13	ASSPHRATNEKLF
TRBV5-1	TRBJ1-1	13	ASSLALGVMREAF
TRBV7-2	TRBJ1-1	13	ASSFPRGMNTEAF
TRBV29-1	TRBJ2-1	11	SVEGLAWNEQF
TRBV5-5	TRBJ1-2	9	ASSSMRNYT
TRBV24-1	TRBJ2-1	14	ATSDQQERSYNGQF
TRBV12-5	TRBJ2-5	10	ASGLVGETQY
TRBV9	TRBJ2-7	14	ASSVGIVLGAYEQY
TRBV6-5	TRBJ1-5	13	ASRTGQGAGQPQH
TRBV5-1	TRBJ2-7	14	ASSLADAPSSYEQY
TRBV6-4	TRBJ2-1	11	ASSTQPYHEQF
TRBV12-3/TRBV12-4	TRBJ2-1	9	ASSLIDEQF
TRBV6-1	TRBJ1-2	13	ASREGNRGRHGYT
TRBV12-3/TRBV12-4	TRBJ1-2	11	ASSAQDNYGYT
TRBV5-1	TRBJ2-2	10	ASALNSGELF
TRBV29-1	TRBJ2-1	10	SVEGAGNEQF
TRBV6-5	TRBJ2-7	13	ASSASGTLGYEQY
TRBV3-1	TRBJ2-3	14	ASSQDFSRSTDTQY
TRBV5-1	TRBJ2-5	11	ASSLPSREAQY
TRBV9	TRBJ2-7	12	ASSVGQGPYEQY
TRBV7-2	TRBJ2-4	14	ASSRPYRGSKNIQY
TRBV3-1	TRBJ1-2	13	ASSPGQGRFYGYT
TRBV7-2	TRBJ2-3	13	ASSLERRRTDTQY
TRBV9	TRBJ2-1	14	ASSVSGRSQGNEQF
TRBV18	TRBJ2-3	12	ASSPSMGTDTQY